These 18 T cell receptor beta chains were sequenced from one sample in a study of control samples from healthy donors and cancer patients. Sequenced by immunoSEQ multiplex PCR; TCRdb stores in-frame clones only, minus some. The table lists about 150,000 clones, more than 85% of them singletons. Material: blood. The origin of the receptors is a man between 50 and 59 years old in good health.

This chain links TRBV3-1 (or the pseudogene TRBV3-2) with TRBJ2-7; D is perhaps TRBD2 (6 bases). The V end lost 2 bases, the J end lost 3 bases, and 14 bases lay between the germline ends. This CDR3 has 15 amino acids. Germline-derived CDR1 and CDR2 are LGHDT and YNNKEL (reference sequence). The CDR3 bases are TGTGCCAGCAGCCAAAGGTCCGCGGGAAGCTACGAGCAGTACTTC. Translating gives CASSQRSAGSYEQYF.

V gene TRBV5-8 combines with J gene TRBJ1-4; a possible D gene is TRBD1 (5 bases). This CDR3 spans 14 amino acids. Germline assignment: CDR1 SGHTS and CDR2 YDEGEE. V gave up 5 bases and J gave up 6 bases, with 14 bases separating them. As DNA, the CDR3 is TGTGCCAGCAGATTCCGGAGGGGCGATGAAAAACTGTTTTTT. Amino acids: CASRFRRGDEKLFF.

This chain joins TRBV5-5 and TRBJ2-5; D unresolved. Trimming removed 5 bases at V and 5 bases at J, with 10 bases between. The CDR3 runs 12 residues. Germline CDR1 is SGHKS and CDR2 is YYEKEE (reference sequence). Here the CDR3 reads CASSRTRETQYF. The CDR3 DNA reads as TGTGCCAGCAGTCGGACGAGGGAGACCCAGTACTTC.

This sequence joins TRBV18 and TRBJ2-2; 9 bases line up with TRBD2. CDR1 and CDR2 from the germline V gene are KGHSH and LQKENI. This CDR3 contains 16 residues. Trimming at V came to 1 base and at J to 3 bases, leaving 3 bases not matched to a gene. CDR3 protein: CASSPLAGEYTGELFF. CDR3 DNA sequence: TGTGCCAGCTCACCACTAGCGGGAGAGTACACCGGGGAGCTGTTTTTT.

The V gene is TRBV7-9, the J gene TRBJ2-3; D unresolved. CDR3 length: 15 residues. CDR1 is SEHNR and CDR2 is FQNEAQ in the germline V gene (reference sequence). The germline V and J ends were trimmed by 1 base and 0 bases, with 8 bases remaining between them. The CDR3 region has the DNA TGTGCCAGCAGCTTAGGATCCCTTAGCACAGATACGCAGTATTTT. Residues: CASSLGSLSTDTQYF.

The chain recombines TRBV3-1 (or the pseudogene TRBV3-2) with TRBJ1-3, with D maybe TRBD1 (5 bases). Trimming took 2 bases from V and 4 from J, leaving 9 bases between them. Germline V gene sequence: CDR1 LGHDT, CDR2 YNNKEL (reference sequence). The CDR3 length is 14 residues. CDR3 sequence: CASSQPGRGNTIYF. The CDR3 coding sequence is TGTGCCAGCAGCCAACCAGGGAGGGGAAACACCATATATTTT.

This clone was counted between two and nine times. The chain is built from TRBV19 and TRBJ2-2; 7 nucleotides align to TRBD2. CDR1 is LNHDA, CDR2 SQIVND, per germline (reference sequence). The CDR3 runs to 13 residues. The J segment lost 7 bases and the V segment lost 7 bases, leaving 6 bases of the junction unmatched. The CDR3 spells CASKETSYGELFF. In nucleotides, the CDR3 is TGTGCCAGTAAGGAGACTAGCTACGGGGAGCTGTTTTTT.

The chain uses TRBV7-9 and TRBJ1-3, with D possibly TRBD1 on 5 matching bases. The germline gives CDR1 SEHNR, CDR2 FQNEAQ (reference sequence). V was trimmed by 0 bases and J by 2 bases, leaving 8 bases between them. The CDR3 has 15 amino acids. CDR3 loop: CASSLARGAGNTIYF. CDR3 sequence (DNA): TGTGCCAGCAGCTTAGCGCGAGGGGCTGGAAACACCATATATTTT.

The V and J genes are TRBV6-5 and TRBJ2-1; D possibly matches TRBD1 or TRBD2 (5 bases each). Trimming pared 5 bases from V and 5 bases from J, leaving 10 bases between. The CDR3 runs to 13 residues. CDR1 is MNHEY and CDR2 is SVGAGI in the germline V gene. The CDR3 DNA follows: TGTGCCAGCAGTAGATGGGACCACAATGAGCAGTTCTTC. This sequence encodes CASSRWDHNEQFF.

The chain couples TRBV11-2 to TRBJ2-7; D gene ambiguous. V shed 0 bases and J shed 6 bases, with 6 bases lying between them. The CDR3 contains 12 residues. Germline CDR1 reads SGHAT; CDR2 reads FQNNGV. This chain's CDR3 is CASSLDRGEQYF. CDR3 DNA: TGTGCCAGCAGCTTAGATCGTGGCGAGCAGTACTTC.

This rearrangement joins TRBV5-3 to TRBJ2-4, with 11 bases lining up with TRBD2. TRBV5-3 is an ORF for which the function is uncertain. This CDR3 has 14 residues. The V gene end was trimmed by 3 bases and the J gene end by 8 bases; junction bases not matched to a gene: 4. The CDR3 sequence: CARSCGTSGDIQYF. CDR3 nucleotides: TGTGCCAGAAGCTGCGGGACTAGCGGAGACATTCAGTACTTC.

This clone occurred a few times. This chain links TRBV19 with TRBJ1-5; D possibly corresponds to TRBD1 (6 bases). Between the trimmed V and J ends, which lost 4 bases and 6 bases, there was a span of 13 bases. The CDR3 has 14 residues. Per germline, CDR1 LNHDA and CDR2 SQIVND (reference sequence). The CDR3 reads CASSKLGGGQPQHF. The CDR3, as DNA: TGTGCCAGTAGTAAACTCGGGGGCGGTCAGCCCCAGCATTTT.

The chain links TRBV12-3 or TRBV12-4 to TRBJ2-1; the match to TRBD2 covers 7 bases. With V trimmed by 6 bases and J by 13 bases, 6 bases remained unmatched. The CDR3 runs to 11 residues. The CDR3 nucleotides are TGTGCCAGCAGCTCTCGGACTAGTCAGTTCTTC. This encodes CASSSRTSQFF.

J is TRBJ2-1 and V is TRBV6-6; 10 bases match TRBD2. This CDR3 has 15 residues. The germline V gene encodes CDR1 MNHNY and CDR2 SVGAGI (reference sequence). V gave up 5 bases and J gave up 2 bases; unmatched junction bases: 3. The CDR3 spells CASSLAGAPYNEQFF. CDR3 coding DNA: TGTGCCAGCAGTCTAGCGGGAGCCCCCTACAATGAGCAGTTCTTC.

The V and J genes are TRBV28 and TRBJ2-1; D may be TRBD2 (7 bases). V was cut by 6 bases and J by 6 bases, with 18 bases left in between. Germline CDR1 is MDHEN and CDR2 is SYDVKM. CDR3 size: 15 residues. CDR3 in amino acids: CASSLGGSGSNEQFF. The CDR3 DNA follows: TGTGCCAGCAGCTTAGGGGGTAGCGGGTCCAATGAGCAGTTCTTC.

As DNA, the CDR3 is TGCGCCAGCAGCTTGGGAGGAGCGGGAGCGGGAGAGACCCAGTACTTC. It translates to CASSLGGAGAGETQYF. The V call is TRBV5-1, the J call TRBJ2-5; 8 positions match TRBD2. The CDR3 has 16 amino acids. CDR1 is SGHRS and CDR2 is YFSETQ in the germline V gene. V gave up 0 bases and J gave up 4 bases; unmatched junction bases: 8.

This CDR3 is CASSPFDRRPANYGYTF. The CDR3 coding sequence is TGTGCCAGCAGCCCTTTTGACAGGAGGCCTGCTAACTATGGCTACACCTTC. V and J are TRBV14 and TRBJ1-2, with TRBD1 as a possible D gene (6 bases). Trimming stripped 4 bases from V and 0 bases from J, with 18 bases between. The CDR3 is 17 amino acids. CDR1 and CDR2 (germline): SGHDN, FVKESK.

The chain recombines TRBV5-1 with TRBJ1-2, with D possibly TRBD1 on 6 matching bases. Germline loops: CDR1 SGHRS, CDR2 YFSETQ. The V end was cut by 3 bases, the J end by 8 bases, with 11 bases between. This CDR3 contains 12 residues. In DNA, the CDR3 is TGCGCCAGCAGCTCTGGACAGACAGGCTACACCTTC. Encoded protein: CASSSGQTGYTF.